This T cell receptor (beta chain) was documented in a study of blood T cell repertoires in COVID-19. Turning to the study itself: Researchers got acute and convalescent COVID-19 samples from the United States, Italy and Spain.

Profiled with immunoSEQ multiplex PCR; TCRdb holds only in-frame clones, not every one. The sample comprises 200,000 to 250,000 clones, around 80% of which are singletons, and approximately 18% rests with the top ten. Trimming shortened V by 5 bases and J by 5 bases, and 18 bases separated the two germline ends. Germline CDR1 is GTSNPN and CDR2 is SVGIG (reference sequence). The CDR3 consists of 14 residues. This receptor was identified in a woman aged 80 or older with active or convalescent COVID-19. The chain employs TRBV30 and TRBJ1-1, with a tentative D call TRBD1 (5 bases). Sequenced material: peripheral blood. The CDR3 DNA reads TGTGCCTGGGGTGCGTTGGGGGGATGGACTGAAGCTTTCTTT. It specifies CAWGALGGWTEAFF.